This T cell receptor beta chain was recovered during a study of CD8+CD57+ T cells in acquired aplastic anemia. Study-wide findings and caveats: Patients and controls had CD8+ Simpson's diversity values that were not significantly distinct. Twenty-nine shared CD8+ CDR3s appeared highly expressed within patients' immunodominant clones.

CDR3 and TCR beta VDJ profiling relied on a genomic DNA template. From the reads, TCRdb called clonotypes with MiXCR, one entry per CDR3 protein. Of roughly 500,000 distinct CDR3 sequences listed, around 33% are singletons. This CDR3 contains 16 residues. V lost 6 bases to trimming and J lost 0 bases, with 15 bases between them. Germline values: CDR1 SGDLS, CDR2 YYNGEE. This clonotype turned up a few times. Antigen specificity is unknown. All sequencing subjects had displayed CD8+CD57+ cell expansion on flow cytometry. The receptor's source is a human donor with aplastic anemia. The material sequenced was sorted CD4+, CD8+, or CD8+CD57+ T cells (not recorded which) from PBMCs. J is TRBJ2-2 and V is TRBV9; maybe TRBD2 (6 bases). CDR3 sequence: CASTYSGTSNTGELFF. The CDR3 region has the DNA TGTGCCAGCACCTACTCCGGGACTTCGAACACCGGGGAGCTGTTTTTT. Variable domain in full (rest from reference TRBV9 and TRBJ2-2): DSGVTQTPKHLITATGQRVTLRCSPRSGDLSVYWYQQSLDQGLQFLIQYYNGEERAKGNILERFSAQQFPDLHSELNLSSLELGDSALYFCASTYSGTSNTGELFFGEGSRLTVL.